These 30 T cell receptor beta chains were all obtained from the same sample, sequenced in a study of a mutant IDH1 vaccine in newly diagnosed glioma. The time point here: week 23, last vaccination. In every dose of vaccine, 300 ug of mutant IDH1 20-mer peptide was given alongside topical imiquimod. The antigens for these receptors are not known. Method: immunoSEQ multiplex PCR; TCRdb's copy keeps in-frame clones and lacks some. Among 77,000 or so clones listed, roughly 85% were seen once. The sequenced sample was PBMCs, obtained from a glioma patient whose treatment included an IDH1 peptide vaccine. The receptors come from a woman between 45 and 65 years old with glioma.

CDR3 residues: CASSPPNTGGFPGAQYF. CDR3 nucleotide sequence: TGTGCCAGCTCACCACCGAACACAGGGGGATTCCCGGGGGCCCAGTACTTC. V usage is TRBV18 and J usage is TRBJ2-5, with 8 bases identical to TRBD1. The CDR3 covers 17 residues. J was trimmed by 9 bases and V by 0 bases; bases with no gene match: 15. Germline values: CDR1 KGHSH, CDR2 LQKENI.

The V gene is TRBV19, the J gene TRBJ1-5; no clear D. The V gene lost 3 bases and the J gene lost 9 bases, with 15 bases spanning the gap. Germline V gene data show CDR1 as LNHDA and CDR2 as SQIVND (reference sequence). The CDR3 covers 14 residues. The CDR3 sequence: CASSMDRKGWPQHF. The CDR3 nucleotides are TGTGCCAGTAGTATGGACCGGAAGGGATGGCCCCAGCATTTT. Full variable domain (remainder filled in from reference TRBV19 and TRBJ1-5): DGGITQSPKYLFRKEGQNVTLSCEQNLNHDAMYWYRQDPGQGLRLIYYSQIVNDFQKGDIAEGYSVSREKKESFPLTVTSAQKNPTAFYLCASSMDRKGWPQHFGDGTRLSIL.

This clone has just a few counts. The gene calls are TRBV27 and TRBJ2-4; 7 nucleotides agree with TRBD1. The CDR3 spans 13 residues. Germline CDR1 MNHEY, CDR2 SMNVEV (reference sequence). V gave up 3 bases and J gave up 8 bases; unmatched junction bases: 4. DNA of the CDR3: TGTGCCAGCAGTTTGGGACAGAGGGACATTCAGTACTTC. Translated, it gives CASSLGQRDIQYF.

The chain links TRBV11-3 to TRBJ2-3; 11 bases line up with TRBD2. V was clipped by 5 bases and J by 2 bases; unmatched bases: 3. This CDR3 is 15 amino acids long. Germline-derived CDR1 and CDR2 are SGHNT and YENEEA. The CDR3 reads CASSLGLADTDTQYF. DNA for the CDR3: TGTGCCAGCAGCCTGGGACTAGCGGACACAGATACGCAGTATTTT.

The gene calls are TRBV20-1 and TRBJ1-2; unclear D gene. CDR3 length: 11 amino acids. V was trimmed by 2 bases and J by 8 bases, leaving 9 bases between them. In germline, CDR1 is DFQATT, CDR2 SNEGSKA (reference sequence). The CDR3 bases are TGCAGTGCTAGATCCGGGTGGGGCTACACCTTC. This encodes CSARSGWGYTF.

This clone was seen just once. The chain couples TRBV6-5 to TRBJ2-7, with 9 bases aligning to TRBD2. The germline V gene encodes CDR1 MNHEY and CDR2 SVGAGI. Germline trimming cut 2 bases from V and 0 bases from J; bases unmatched to any gene: 2. This CDR3 comprises 15 residues. This CDR3 reads CASSYEAGGSYEQYF. CDR3 DNA: TGTGCCAGCAGTTACGAAGCGGGAGGCTCCTACGAGCAGTACTTC.

The chain uses TRBV10-2 and TRBJ2-1; TRBD2 aligns across 7 bases. V dropped 6 bases and J dropped 7; count of bases not matched to a gene: 6. Germline-derived CDR1 and CDR2 are WSHSY and SAAADI. This CDR3 is built from 13 residues. CDR3 protein: CASRLAGINEQFF. In DNA, the CDR3 is TGCGCCAGCAGGTTAGCGGGTATTAATGAGCAGTTCTTC.

This chain links TRBV5-6 with TRBJ2-7; 7 bases fit TRBD2. The V gene end was trimmed by 4 bases and the J gene end by 7 bases; junction bases not matched to a gene: 8. CDR1 is SGHDT and CDR2 is YYEEEE in the germline V gene. CDR3 length equals 13 residues. The CDR3 sequence: CASSPPAGWEQYF. For the CDR3, the DNA is TGTGCCAGCAGCCCCCCAGCGGGGTGGGAGCAGTACTTC.

The V call is TRBV7-2, the J call TRBJ2-6; TRBD2 is a possible D gene (6 bases). V lost 1 base and J lost 12, with 13 bases in between. The germline CDR1 and CDR2 sequences are SGHTA and FQGNSA. The CDR3 is made up of 14 amino acids. The DNA for the CDR3 is TGTGCCAGCAGCTTAGGTCGCGGGAACAGCGTCCTGACTTTC. Amino acid sequence: CASSLGRGNSVLTF.

This sequence joins TRBV7-9 and TRBJ2-3; weak D call: TRBD2 (6 bases). This CDR3 is built from 15 residues. With 2 bases removed from V and 0 bases from J, the gap between germline ends came to 9 bases. The germline CDR1 and CDR2 sequences are SEHNR and FQNEAQ (reference sequence). The CDR3 is CASSLMGRSTDTQYF. The CDR3 DNA is TGTGCCAGCAGCTTAATGGGGAGGAGCACAGATACGCAGTATTTT.

CDR3 bases: TGCGCCAGCAGCCTGGACTACAGGGGGCGACAGCCCCAGCATTTT. Its translation: CASSLDYRGRQPQHF. The chain employs TRBV4-1 and TRBJ1-5; 9 positions agree with TRBD1. The germline gives CDR1 MGHRA, CDR2 YSYEKL. V was clipped by 4 bases and J by 7 bases; unmatched bases: 8. CDR3 size: 15 residues.

The chain employs TRBV2 and TRBJ2-1, with D unresolved. From germline, CDR1 is SNHLY and CDR2 FYNNEI. There are 10 residues in the CDR3. V was shortened by 8 bases and J by 7 bases, with 6 bases between the two germline ends. The CDR3 region is CASERNEQFF. CDR3 DNA: TGTGCCAGCGAGAGGAATGAGCAGTTCTTC.

The chain couples TRBV11-1 to TRBJ1-6, with 11 bases identical to TRBD1. The CDR3 is made up of 15 amino acids. With V trimmed by 5 bases and J by 9 bases, 6 bases remained unmatched. CDR1 and CDR2 from the germline V gene are SGHAT and FQDESV (reference sequence). The CDR3 sequence is CASSPLGQGVSPLHF. CDR3 sequence (DNA): TGTGCCAGCAGCCCCTTGGGACAGGGGGTTTCACCCCTCCACTTT.

The rearrangement links TRBV6-5 to TRBJ1-6, with D perhaps TRBD1 (5 bases). Trimming cost V 5 bases and J 10 bases, with 15 bases left between them. There are 14 residues in the CDR3. The germline V gene has CDR1 MNHEY and CDR2 SVGAGI. For the CDR3, the DNA is TGTGCCAGCAGTGGGACCGCTGCCCGATCACCCCTCCACTTT. This gives the protein CASSGTAARSPLHF.

The gene calls are TRBV4-1 and TRBJ1-2; TRBD1 matches 8 bases. Germline V gives CDR1 MGHRA, CDR2 YSYEKL. After removal of 1 base from V and 2 bases from J, the junction contained 0 bases not matched to a gene. The CDR3 has 14 amino acids. In nucleotides, the CDR3 is TGCGCCAGCAGCCAAGGGACAGGGAACTATGGCTACACCTTC. Translation: CASSQGTGNYGYTF.

The gene calls are TRBV9 and TRBJ2-4, with TRBD2 as a possible D gene (5 bases). CDR3 length: 14 amino acids. Looked up from germline, CDR1 is SGDLS and CDR2 is YYNGEE. Deletions cut 0 bases from V and 8 bases from J, with 12 bases between. The DNA of the CDR3 is TGTGCCAGCAGCGTAGCTCCTAACGGGGACATTCAGTACTTC. Translated, it gives CASSVAPNGDIQYF.

The chain combines TRBV13 with TRBJ2-5, with D hard to call. V was clipped by 0 bases and J by 2 bases, with 7 bases between them. The V gene's germline CDR1 is PRHDT and CDR2 FYEKMQ (reference sequence). This CDR3 region has 14 residues. CDR3 nucleotides: TGTGCCAGCAGCTTAGGAAGAAAACAAGAGACCCAGTACTTC. Its protein product is CASSLGRKQETQYF.

V gene TRBV5-1 combines with J gene TRBJ1-4; D is ambiguous. Germline assignment: CDR1 SGHRS and CDR2 YFSETQ. With 4 bases removed from V and 0 bases from J, the gap between germline ends came to 13 bases. The CDR3 has 16 residues. The CDR3 loop reads CASSPYLGATNEKLFF. CDR3 DNA sequence: TGCGCCAGCAGCCCGTACCTCGGTGCAACTAATGAAAAACTGTTTTTT.

The V and J genes are TRBV12-2 and TRBJ2-7; the tabulated D call, TRBD2, remains unverified against the DNA. TRBV12-2 is termed a pseudogene. This CDR3 contains 17 residues. The CDR3 reads CASRSKSSTSGSYEQYF. The CDR3 DNA is TGTGCAAGTCGCTCAAAGTCATCTACTAGCGGCTCCTACGAGCAGTACTTC.

The gene calls are TRBV10-2 and TRBJ1-1, with 8 bases lining up with TRBD1. Germline lookup yields CDR1 WSHSY and CDR2 SAAADI. V shed 7 bases and J 5 bases; nucleotides not matched to a gene: 15. The CDR3 loop spans 16 amino acids. This chain's CDR3 is CASKETGGTDGTEAFF. The CDR3 DNA reads as TGCGCCAGCAAGGAAACAGGGGGTACGGATGGAACTGAAGCTTTCTTT.

This clone appeared a single time. This chain uses TRBV10-1 with TRBJ2-1; 8 nucleotides agree with TRBD2. The CDR3 covers 15 residues. Germline CDR1 and CDR2: WNHNN and SYGVQD (reference sequence). V dropped 4 bases and J dropped 5; count of bases not matched to a gene: 7. The CDR3 DNA reads as TGCGCCAGCAGTGTGGAAGCGGGAGACCACAATGAGCAGTTCTTC. It encodes CASSVEAGDHNEQFF.

The chain has TRBV10-1 and TRBJ2-5, with D maybe TRBD2 (5 bases). The J call could be wrong; TRBJ2-7 is a better fit for the DNA end. Germline V gene sequence: CDR1 WNHNN, CDR2 SYGVQD (reference sequence). The CDR3 runs 12 residues. The CDR3 coding sequence is TGCGCCAGCAGTGAGGGAGGTTACGAGCAGTACTTC. It translates to CASSEGGYEQYF.

The count of this clone is one. This chain links TRBV10-2 with TRBJ2-5; no definite D call. The V end was cut by 0 bases, the J end by 2 bases, with 10 bases between. The length of the CDR3 is 15 residues. Germline V CDR1 and CDR2: WSHSY, SAAADI. The CDR3 bases are TGCGCCAGCAGTGAGTCGACTCCTGGGCAAGAGACCCAGTACTTC. Protein: CASSESTPGQETQYF.

The chain carries TRBV28 and TRBJ1-6, with D possibly being TRBD1 (5 bases). Looked up from germline, CDR1 is MDHEN and CDR2 is SYDVKM. The length of the CDR3 is 12 residues. V gave up 11 bases and J gave up 7 bases, with 12 bases separating them. The DNA of the CDR3 is TGTGCCGGGATACAGGTAAATTCACCCCTCCACTTT. Translating gives CAGIQVNSPLHF.

The count of this clone is one. The CDR3 region is CASSFGGGETQYF. Here the CDR3 DNA reads TGTGCCAGCAGCTTCGGGGGCGGGGAGACCCAGTACTTC. V and J are TRBV7-2 and TRBJ2-5, with D possibly being TRBD1 or TRBD2 (6 bases each). The germline V gene has CDR1 SGHTA and CDR2 FQGNSA. The V end was cut by 3 bases, the J end by 5 bases, with 10 bases between. This CDR3 comprises 13 residues.

This clone was observed once. The chain recombines TRBV19 with TRBJ2-3; 9 positions match TRBD2. CDR1 and CDR2 from the germline V gene are LNHDA and SQIVND (reference sequence). The CDR3 totals 18 residues. The trim removed 5 bases at V and 3 bases at J, leaving 15 bases unmatched. CDR3 amino acids: CASSARTSAGRGTDTQYF. CDR3 nucleotides: TGTGCCAGTAGTGCACGGACTAGCGCCGGGAGGGGGACAGATACGCAGTATTTT.

V and J are TRBV28 and TRBJ2-3, with D perhaps matching TRBD1 (6 bases). Germline V gives CDR1 MDHEN, CDR2 SYDVKM. The CDR3 totals 20 residues. CDR3 region: CAMRVGQTRDTQWGTDTQYF. CDR3 in DNA: TGTGCAATGAGGGTCGGGCAAACCCGGGACACCCAGTGGGGAACAGATACGCAGTATTTT.

This clone has only one observation. This sequence joins TRBV11-3 and TRBJ2-2; TRBD2 matches at 7 bases. The CDR3 extends over 16 amino acids. The germline CDR1 and CDR2 sequences are SGHNT and YENEEA. Germline trimming cut 5 bases from V and 4 bases from J; bases unmatched to any gene: 10. CDR3 in amino acids: CASSAEGGRGTGELFF. The CDR3, as DNA: TGTGCCAGCAGCGCGGAGGGCGGGAGAGGCACCGGGGAGCTGTTTTTT.

The chain joins TRBV5-5 to TRBJ2-7; 11 bases align to TRBD2. Germline trimming cut 0 bases from V and 3 bases from J; bases unmatched to any gene: 2. The CDR3 consists of 15 residues. The V gene's germline CDR1 is SGHKS and CDR2 YYEKEE (reference sequence). The CDR3 here is CASSLGLAGIYEQYF. The CDR3 nucleotides read TGTGCCAGCAGCTTGGGACTAGCGGGGATCTACGAGCAGTACTTC.

The J gene is TRBJ2-3, the V gene TRBV5-1; tentatively, D is TRBD1 or TRBD2 (5 bases each). Germline V gives CDR1 SGHRS, CDR2 YFSETQ. V dropped 5 bases and J dropped 0 bases, with 13 bases sitting between them. The CDR3 extends over 15 amino acids. In DNA, the CDR3 is TGCGCCAGCAGTCAAGGGGACCCTAGCACAGATACGCAGTATTTT. This encodes CASSQGDPSTDTQYF. The full variable domain, its missing parts supplied by reference TRBV5-1 and TRBJ2-3, is KAGVTQTPRYLIKTRGQQVTLSCSPISGHRSVSWYQQTPGQGLQFLFEYFSETQRNKGNFPGRFSGRQFSNSRSEMNVSTLELGDSALYLCASSQGDPSTDTQYFGPGTRLTVL.